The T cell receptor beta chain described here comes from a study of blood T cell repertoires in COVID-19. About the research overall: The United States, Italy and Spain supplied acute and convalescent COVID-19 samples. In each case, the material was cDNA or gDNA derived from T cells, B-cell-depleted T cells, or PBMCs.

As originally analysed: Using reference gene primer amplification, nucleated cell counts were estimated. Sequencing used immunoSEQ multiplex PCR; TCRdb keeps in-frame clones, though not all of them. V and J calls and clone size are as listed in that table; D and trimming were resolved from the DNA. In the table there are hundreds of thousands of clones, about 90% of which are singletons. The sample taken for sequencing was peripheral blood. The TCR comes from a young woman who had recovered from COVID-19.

Here the CDR3 reads CASSLGTSGNYNEQFF. The CDR3 region has the DNA TGTGCCAGCAGCTTAGGGACTAGCGGGAACTACAATGAGCAGTTCTTC. The chain carries TRBV7-2 and TRBJ2-1; 12 bases align to TRBD2. Germline trimming cut 1 base from V and 3 bases from J; bases unmatched to any gene: 1. Germline V gene data show CDR1 as SGHTA and CDR2 as FQGNSA. This CDR3 spans 16 amino acids.